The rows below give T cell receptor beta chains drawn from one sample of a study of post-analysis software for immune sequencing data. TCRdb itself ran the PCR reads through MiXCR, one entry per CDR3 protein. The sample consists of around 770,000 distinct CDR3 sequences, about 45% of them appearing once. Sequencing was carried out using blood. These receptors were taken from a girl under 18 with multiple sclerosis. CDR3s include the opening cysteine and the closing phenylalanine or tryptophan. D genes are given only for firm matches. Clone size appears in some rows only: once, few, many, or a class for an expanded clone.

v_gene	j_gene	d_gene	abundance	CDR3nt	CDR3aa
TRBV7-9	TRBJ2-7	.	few	TGTGCCAGCAGCTTAGGGGGGGAGTCATTCTACGAGCAGTACTTC	CASSLGGESFYEQYF
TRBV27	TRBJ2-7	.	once	TGTGCCAGCAGTTCGAGGATCGGGAGCTCCTACGAGCAGTACTTC	CASSSRIGSSYEQYF
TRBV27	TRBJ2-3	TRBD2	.	TGTGCCAGCAGTTTATTGGGGACTAGCGGGATTAGCACAGATACGCAGTATTTT	CASSLLGTSGISTDTQYF
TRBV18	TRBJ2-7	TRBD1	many	TGTGCCAGCTCACCTAAAACCGGACAGGGGGCCATCTACGAGCAGTACTTC	CASSPKTGQGAIYEQYF
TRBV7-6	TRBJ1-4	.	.	TGTGCCAGCAGCTACACAGGGACCTTAGGCGAAAAACTGTTTTTT	CASSYTGTLGEKLFF
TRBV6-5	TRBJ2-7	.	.	TGTGCCAGCAGTTTCACCGGGATTAAGACCTACGAGCAGTACTTC	CASSFTGIKTYEQYF
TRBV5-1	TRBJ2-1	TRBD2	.	TGCGCCAGCAGCTCCACCCTCGGAGCGGGAGTAGGCAATGAGCAGTTCTTC	CASSSTLGAGVGNEQFF
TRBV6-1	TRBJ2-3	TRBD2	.	TGTGCCAGCAGTATGACTAGCGGGAGCGTGGGCACAGATACGCAGTATTTT	CASSMTSGSVGTDTQYF
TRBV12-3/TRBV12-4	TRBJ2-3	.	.	TGTGCCAGCAGTTTGAATGTCCCGGGACCAGATACGCAGTATTTT	CASSLNVPGPDTQYF
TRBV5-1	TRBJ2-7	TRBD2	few	TGCGCCAGCAGCTTGGTCAGCGGGGGGGAATACGAGCAGTACTTC	CASSLVSGGEYEQYF
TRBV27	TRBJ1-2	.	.	TGTGCCAGCAGTTGGGGGGATGCCTCTTCGGGCTACACCTTC	CASSWGDASSGYTF
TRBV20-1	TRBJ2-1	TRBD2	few	TGCAGTGCTAGTGTAGCGGGAGTAGAAAATGAGCAGTTCTTC	CSASVAGVENEQFF
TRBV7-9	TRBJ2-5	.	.	TGTGCCAGCAGCTTGGAAAGAGCGGGCCAGTACTTC	CASSLERAGQYF